Listed below are T cell receptor beta chains from one sample, sequenced in a study of blood T cell repertoires in COVID-19. TCRdb's copy holds only in-frame clones and misses some; the assay was immunoSEQ multiplex PCR. Of approximately 180,000 clones listed, about 85% were seen once; the top ten hold more than 5%. Material: PBMCs or T cells enriched from blood (not recorded which). Source of these receptors: a man in his forties or fifties who had recovered from COVID-19. The CDR3 runs from the conserved cysteine through the conserved F or W.

>TRBJ1-1|TRBV5-6
CASSWGGTEAFF
>TRBJ1-1|TRBV4-1
CASSQEALGQVLSMNTEAFF
>TRBJ2-1|TRBV9
CASSVAFASGGYNEQFF
>TRBJ1-6|TRBV9
CASSGADNNSPLHF
>TRBJ2-1|TRBV9
CASSVVAGRSSYNEQFF
>TRBJ1-4|TRBV29-1
CSVRTGENEKLFF
>TRBJ2-1|TRBV7-5
CARSYGRWKDEQFF
>TRBJ2-5|TRBV5-8
CASSYRGMRETQYF
>TRBJ1-1|TRBV19
CASSIVRGGGLEAFF
>TRBJ2-7|TRBV7-9
CASSLGTGTGVGEQYF
>TRBJ1-3|TRBV10-3
CAISEGGIGNTIYF
>TRBJ2-7|TRBV11-2
CASRQNPLYEQYF
>TRBJ1-2|TRBV7-2
CASRMDRKMGYTF
>TRBJ1-2|TRBV19
CASSARGREKTF
>TRBJ1-2|TRBV10-3
CAISEPSGGAVGYTF
>TRBJ2-2|TRBV5-1
CASLREGNTGELFF
>TRBJ1-3|TRBV18
CASSPNAGAGNTIYF
>TRBJ2-7|TRBV5-1
CASSFEGKSYEQYF
>TRBJ2-7|TRBV5-6
CASSSGGGSLSYEQYF
>TRBJ1-2|TRBV28
CASTPTGVGYTF
>TRBJ2-2|TRBV10-3
CAISKNRDRLTGELFF
>TRBJ1-4|TRBV10-1
CASSESTTGTTNEKLFF
>TRBJ1-6|TRBV5-5
CASSGRPYNSPLHF
>TRBJ1-2|TRBV28
CASTKGRRLYGYTF
>TRBJ1-5|TRBV28
CASRPPPGQGLLYSNQPQHF
>TRBJ1-1|TRBV11-2
CASYRSGGNTEAFF
>TRBJ1-1|TRBV14
CASSPWDRGFANTEAFF
>TRBJ2-5|TRBV27
CASSHGRGLTETQYF
>TRBJ1-5|TRBV5-5
CASSFGQEAIQPQHF
>TRBJ2-1|TRBV5-6
CASSLPGNEQFF
>TRBJ2-3|TRBV7-9
CASSFTSGGADTQYF
>TRBJ2-7|TRBV12-5
CASGLGRTGIAYEQYF
>TRBJ1-5|TRBV27
CASSFSSEQPQHF
>TRBJ2-3|TRBV29-1
CSVEWGGDTQYF
>TRBJ2-7|TRBV6-1
CASSEGGRQSYEQYF
>TRBJ1-2|TRBV3-1/TRBV3-2
CASSPYGYGYTF
>TRBJ2-5|TRBV10-3
CAISAGQGGETQYF
>TRBJ2-3|TRBV10-3
CAISPVSTDTQYF
>TRBJ1-6|TRBV5-1
CASSLGRTVSSYNSPLHF
>TRBJ2-6|TRBV29-1
CSVVTSGRPGANVLTF
>TRBJ1-5|TRBV27
CASSTGQGIRGQPQHF
>TRBJ2-3|TRBV15
CATSREDYGTDTQYF
>TRBJ2-3|TRBV25-1
CASSLSDSRTDTQYF
>TRBJ2-1|TRBV7-7
CASSPSTSHYNEQFF
>TRBJ2-5|TRBV12-5
CASGVDRGETQYF
>TRBJ2-5|TRBV5-1
CASSRDREETQYF
>TRBJ2-7|TRBV30
CAWSPGLAGEQYF
>TRBJ2-5|TRBV7-7
CASSLDPAPQETQYF
>TRBJ1-2|TRBV30
CAWLGGQWRGYTF
>TRBJ2-3|TRBV3-1/TRBV3-2
CASSLPGTDTQYF